The 21 T cell receptor beta chains presented below share a single source sample, sequenced in a study of blood T cell repertoires in COVID-19. Sequencing used immunoSEQ multiplex PCR; TCRdb keeps in-frame clones, though not all of them. The table has some 300,000 clones, over 80% seen once. The sequenced sample consisted of peripheral blood. These receptors were taken from a woman between 45 and 65 years old with COVID-19, enrolled during active disease.

The chain uses TRBV19 and TRBJ1-5; D gene ambiguous. This CDR3 region has 14 residues. The germline V and J ends were trimmed by 8 bases and 6 bases, with 17 bases remaining between them. CDR1 and CDR2 (germline): LNHDA, SQIVND (reference sequence). The DNA for the CDR3 is TGTGCCAGTGTTGGAGATTCCGGTTCTCAGCCCCAGCATTTT. This codes for CASVGDSGSQPQHF.

This clone was seen only once. The chain combines TRBV19 with TRBJ2-4; 9 bases are shared with TRBD1. The CDR3 extends over 18 amino acids. Germline CDR1 and CDR2: LNHDA and SQIVND (reference sequence). V lost 7 bases and J lost 3; bases outside the gene matches: 16. The CDR3 region is CASTYGTGRPSDKNIQYF. CDR3 DNA: TGTGCCAGTACTTACGGGACAGGGAGGCCTTCAGACAAAAACATTCAGTACTTC. Using reference TRBV19 and TRBJ2-4 for the parts outside the CDR3, the full variable domain is DGGITQSPKYLFRKEGQNVTLSCEQNLNHDAMYWYRQDPGQGLRLIYYSQIVNDFQKGDIAEGYSVSREKKESFPLTVTSAQKNPTAFYLCASTYGTGRPSDKNIQYFGAGTRLSVL.

The chain has TRBV11-2 and TRBJ2-7, with 14 bases matching TRBD2. Germline CDR1 SGHAT, CDR2 FQNNGV. V lost 1 base, J lost 7 bases, and 9 bases stayed unmatched. CDR3 length equals 17 residues. The CDR3: CASSLGLAGGGPSEQYF. The CDR3 coding sequence is TGTGCCAGCAGCTTAGGACTAGCGGGAGGGGGGCCTAGTGAGCAGTACTTC.

This clone was seen a single time. V usage is TRBV19 and J usage is TRBJ2-3; 7 bases are shared with TRBD1. Trimming removed 4 bases from V and 4 bases from J; junction bases left unmatched: 11. The germline V gene has CDR1 LNHDA and CDR2 SQIVND (reference sequence). CDR3 length: 16 amino acids. This CDR3 reads CASSREQGLGSDTQYF. The DNA for the CDR3 is TGTGCCAGTAGTAGAGAACAGGGGTTGGGTTCAGATACGCAGTATTTT. The full variable domain, its missing parts supplied by reference TRBV19 and TRBJ2-3, is DGGITQSPKYLFRKEGQNVTLSCEQNLNHDAMYWYRQDPGQGLRLIYYSQIVNDFQKGDIAEGYSVSREKKESFPLTVTSAQKNPTAFYLCASSREQGLGSDTQYFGPGTRLTVL.

The rearrangement joins TRBV21-1 to TRBJ2-3; TRBD1 is taken as the D call from the table, unchecked against the DNA. TRBV21-1 is given as a pseudogene. This CDR3 is 19 amino acids long. The CDR3 nucleotides read TGTGCCAGCAGCAAAGTTAGTAGTCCGCCGGGACAGCGGACAGATACGCAGTATTTT. It is translated as CASSKVSSPPGQRTDTQYF.

A word on this clone: At one boundary the junction diverges from the germline segment, which might be a read error. At the DNA level, this CDR3 is encoded by other sequences in the same sample as well. CDR3 residues: CASNPRGTYEQYF. CDR3 nucleotides: TGTGCCAGCAACCCCCGGGGGACCTACGAGCAATACTTC. The chain carries TRBV6-5 and TRBJ2-7; tentative D call: TRBD2 (6 bases). The CDR3 spans 13 residues. Germline CDR1 and CDR2: MNHEY and SVGAGI.

The V and J genes are TRBV30 and TRBJ2-1, with D unresolved. V lost 5 bases and J 2 bases, leaving 7 bases between the germline ends. The CDR3 consists of 12 residues. CDR1 and CDR2 from the germline V gene are GTSNPN and SVGIG (reference sequence). Here the CDR3 reads CAWAETYNEQFF. CDR3 DNA sequence: TGTGCCTGGGCGGAGACCTACAATGAGCAGTTCTTC. The variable domain in full, completed from reference TRBV30 and TRBJ2-1, reads SQTIHQWPATLVQPVGSPLSLECTVEGTSNPNLYWYRQAAGRGLQLLFYSVGIGQISSEVPQNLSASRPQDRQFILSSKKLLLSDSGFYLCAWAETYNEQFFGPGTRLTVL.

V usage is TRBV5-4 and J usage is TRBJ2-5, with a tentative D call TRBD2 (5 bases). V dropped 7 bases and J dropped 2 bases, with 15 bases sitting between them. CDR1 is SGHNT and CDR2 is YYREEE in the germline V gene (reference sequence). CDR3 length: 14 amino acids. CDR3 protein: CASQRGGMQETQYF. DNA for the CDR3: TGTGCCAGCCAGCGAGGAGGAATGCAAGAGACCCAGTACTTC.

This sequence joins TRBV18 and TRBJ2-1; 8 bases are a match to TRBD2. This CDR3 contains 15 residues. V lost 2 bases, J lost 9 bases, and 9 bases stayed unmatched. In germline, CDR1 is KGHSH, CDR2 LQKENI. For the CDR3, the DNA is TGTGCCAGCTCACCAGGGACGGGAGGGCCTGGTGAGCAGTTCTTC. Amino acids: CASSPGTGGPGEQFF.

CDR3 sequence: CASSSQGRANEQFF. For the CDR3, the DNA is TGTGCCAGCAGCTCCCAGGGTAGGGCCAATGAGCAGTTCTTC. The chain uses TRBV5-4 and TRBJ2-1; maybe TRBD1 (5 bases). Germline values: CDR1 SGHNT, CDR2 YYREEE (reference sequence). Trimming removed 3 bases from V and 6 bases from J, with 13 bases in between. This CDR3 is built from 14 residues.

The chain links TRBV19 to TRBJ2-7, with 8 bases fitting TRBD1. The CDR3 contains 15 residues. J gave up 1 base and V 10 bases, and 12 bases lay outside the gene matches. Germline assignment: CDR1 LNHDA and CDR2 SQIVND (reference sequence). The CDR3: CAKKDRAKVSYEQYF. The CDR3 nucleotides read TGTGCCAAGAAGGACAGGGCCAAAGTATCCTACGAGCAGTACTTC.

The sample holds one count of this clone. The chain carries TRBV11-3 and TRBJ1-1; 7 nucleotides match TRBD1. The germline gives CDR1 SGHNT, CDR2 YENEEA. The CDR3 loop spans 13 amino acids. Trimming removed 7 bases from V and 5 bases from J; junction bases left unmatched: 7. DNA for the CDR3: TGTGCCAGCACCGACAGGGTAAGGACTGAAGCTTTCTTT. Amino acid sequence: CASTDRVRTEAFF.

The V and J genes are TRBV18 and TRBJ1-1; TRBD1 is a possible D gene (5 bases). The germline V and J ends were trimmed by 4 bases and 1 base, with 13 bases remaining between them. The germline V gene has CDR1 KGHSH and CDR2 LQKENI. This CDR3 has 15 residues. CDR3 bases: TGTGCCAGCTCACGCCAGGGCACGACGAACACTGAAGCTTTCTTT. Residues: CASSRQGTTNTEAFF.

The V gene is TRBV19, the J gene TRBJ1-1; 9 nucleotides line up with TRBD1. The ends lost 6 bases at V and 1 base at J; junction bases unmatched: 9. From germline, CDR1 is LNHDA and CDR2 SQIVND (reference sequence). This CDR3 is 16 amino acids long. In nucleotides, the CDR3 is TGTGCCAGTAGCGGGGGACAGGGAATGAAGAACACTGAAGCTTTCTTT. Translated, it gives CASSGGQGMKNTEAFF.

This clone was recorded once. The chain links TRBV28 to TRBJ1-1; D not certain. The CDR3 length is 14 residues. V lost 2 bases and J 4 bases, leaving 11 bases between the germline ends. Germline assignment: CDR1 MDHEN and CDR2 SYDVKM. The CDR3 coding sequence is TGTGCCAGCAGTTTAGAGGGCGTGAGCACTGAAGCTTTCTTT. Protein: CASSLEGVSTEAFF.

The CDR3 DNA reads as TGTGCCAGCAGCGCGGACAGGGATGTCACTGAAGCTTTCTTT. Protein product: CASSADRDVTEAFF. V usage is TRBV6-5 and J usage is TRBJ1-1; 8 bases are shared with TRBD1. This CDR3 spans 14 amino acids. The germline V gene has CDR1 MNHEY and CDR2 SVGAGI. V lost 6 bases to trimming and J lost 4 bases; unmatched junction nucleotides: 7.

The V gene is TRBV27, the J gene TRBJ2-7, with TRBD1 identical over 7 bases. With 3 bases clipped from V and 10 bases from J, the junction kept 9 bases outside the gene matches. The CDR3 has 13 amino acids. The germline CDR1 and CDR2 sequences are MNHEY and SMNVEV (reference sequence). CDR3 sequence: CASSFQDRALQYF. In DNA, the CDR3 is TGTGCCAGCAGTTTCCAAGACAGGGCCCTACAGTACTTC.

The genes are TRBV24-1 and TRBJ1-5; D is uncertain. In germline, CDR1 is KGHDR, CDR2 SFDVKD. The CDR3 runs 14 residues. Trimming stripped 5 bases from V and 0 bases from J, with 7 bases between. This chain's CDR3 is CATSVRDSNQPQHF. Here the CDR3 DNA reads TGTGCCACCAGTGTACGAGATAGCAATCAGCCCCAGCATTTT.

The rearrangement uses TRBV5-4 and TRBJ1-1, with D uncertain. The germline gives CDR1 SGHNT, CDR2 YYREEE (reference sequence). The V end was cut by 0 bases, the J end by 1 base, with 10 bases between. The CDR3 contains 15 residues. CDR3 residues: CASSLEYPGNTEAFF. DNA for the CDR3: TGTGCCAGCAGCTTGGAATACCCGGGGAACACTGAAGCTTTCTTT.

This clone was detected only a few times. The chain is built from TRBV7-9 and TRBJ2-7, with 9 positions matching TRBD2. CDR3 size: 16 residues. Trimming took 5 bases from V and 1 from J; bases not matched to a gene: 9. From germline, CDR1 is SEHNR and CDR2 FQNEAQ (reference sequence). The DNA for the CDR3 is TGTGCCAGCAGCCCTAATTTAGCGGGAGAGTCCTACGAGCAGTACTTC. It translates to CASSPNLAGESYEQYF.

V usage is TRBV6-5 and J usage is TRBJ2-3; TRBD2 aligns across 9 bases. The V gene's germline CDR1 is MNHEY and CDR2 SVGAGI. The V gene end was trimmed by 0 bases and the J gene end by 6 bases; junction bases not matched to a gene: 7. The CDR3 runs to 16 residues. The CDR3 DNA is TGTGCCAGCAGTTACTCGAGCCTAGCGGGGACGGATACGCAGTATTTT. This encodes CASSYSSLAGTDTQYF.